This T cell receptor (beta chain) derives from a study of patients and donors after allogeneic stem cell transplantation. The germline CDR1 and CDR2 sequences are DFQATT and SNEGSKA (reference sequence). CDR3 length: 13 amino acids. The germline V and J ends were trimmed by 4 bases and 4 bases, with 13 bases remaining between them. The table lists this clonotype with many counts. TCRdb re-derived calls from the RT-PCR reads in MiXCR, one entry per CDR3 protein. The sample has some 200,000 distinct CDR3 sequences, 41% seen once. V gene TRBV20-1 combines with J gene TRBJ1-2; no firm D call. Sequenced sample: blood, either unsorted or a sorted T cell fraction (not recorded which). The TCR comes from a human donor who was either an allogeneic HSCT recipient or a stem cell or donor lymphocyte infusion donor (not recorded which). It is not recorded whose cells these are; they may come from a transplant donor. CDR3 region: CSATDPAFYGYTF. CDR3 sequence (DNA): TGCAGTGCTACCGACCCGGCCTTCTATGGCTACACCTTC.